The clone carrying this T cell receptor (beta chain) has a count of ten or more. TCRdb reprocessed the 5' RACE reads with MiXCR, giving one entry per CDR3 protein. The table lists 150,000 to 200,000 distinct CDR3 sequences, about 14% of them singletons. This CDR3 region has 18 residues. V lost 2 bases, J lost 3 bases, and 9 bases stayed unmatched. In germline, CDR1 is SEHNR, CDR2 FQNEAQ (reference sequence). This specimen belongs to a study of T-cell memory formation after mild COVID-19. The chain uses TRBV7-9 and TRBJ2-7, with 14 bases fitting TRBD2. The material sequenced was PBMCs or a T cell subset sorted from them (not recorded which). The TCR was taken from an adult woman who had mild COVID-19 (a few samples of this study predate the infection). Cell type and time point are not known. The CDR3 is CASSLRGTSGSTVYEQYF. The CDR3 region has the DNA TGTGCCAGCAGCTTACGTGGGACTAGCGGGAGTACAGTCTACGAGCAGTACTTC.